This T cell receptor (beta chain) appears in the sequencing data of a study of T cell changes during pregnancy in multiple sclerosis. Germline CDR1 reads SGHDT; CDR2 reads YYEEEE. CDR3 length equals 11 residues. Trimming cost V 3 bases and J 7 bases, with 7 bases left between them. TCRdb keeps only in-frame clones here, not all; method: immunoSEQ multiplex PCR. The sample lists about 70,000 clones, 85% to 95% seen once, with 2.5% to 3.5% in the top ten. The chain recombines TRBV5-6 with TRBJ1-1; D is unresolved. Sequences were derived from CD8+ T cells from peripheral blood mononuclear cells, sampled in the third trimester of pregnancy. This TCR was sampled from a female donor in good health, enrolled as a control in a pregnancy study. For the CDR3, the DNA is TGTGCCAGCAGCTCGCGAGTTGAAGCTTTCTTT. Residues: CASSSRVEAFF.